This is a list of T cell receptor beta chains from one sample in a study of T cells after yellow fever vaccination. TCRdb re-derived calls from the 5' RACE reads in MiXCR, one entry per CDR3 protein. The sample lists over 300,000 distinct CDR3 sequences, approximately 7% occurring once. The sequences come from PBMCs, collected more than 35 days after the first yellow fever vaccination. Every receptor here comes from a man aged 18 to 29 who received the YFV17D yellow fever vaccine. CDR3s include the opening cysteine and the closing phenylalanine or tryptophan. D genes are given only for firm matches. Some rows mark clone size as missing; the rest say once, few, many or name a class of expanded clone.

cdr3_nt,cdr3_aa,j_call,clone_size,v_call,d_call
TGCAGTGCTAGACAGCGCATGAACACTGAAGCTTTCTTT,CSARQRMNTEAFF,TRBJ1-1,few,TRBV20-1,.
TGTGCCATCAGTGAGTCTGCAGGGGTGGCCACCGGGGAGCTGTTTTTT,CAISESAGVATGELFF,TRBJ2-2,.,TRBV10-3,.
TGCTCCAGCAGTTACTCGACTAGCGGGGGGAATGAGCAGTTCTTC,CSSSYSTSGGNEQFF,TRBJ2-1,many,TRBV6-5,TRBD2
TGTGCCAGCAGCTACGGGACGTTTGCGGAGGACCGTTTTGGCTACACCTTC,CASSYGTFAEDRFGYTF,TRBJ1-2,few,TRBV5-4,.
TGTGCCTGGAGTGTCGGGGGTGAGCAGTTCTTC,CAWSVGGEQFF,TRBJ2-1,.,TRBV30,.
TGTGCCAGCAGCTTCGGACAGCACACTGAAGCTTTCTTT,CASSFGQHTEAFF,TRBJ1-1,few,TRBV7-2,.
TGTGCCAGCAGTTTTGGGGGGCCGACGGAGACCCAGTACTTC,CASSFGGPTETQYF,TRBJ2-5,few,TRBV28,.
TGTGCCATCAGTGAGGGCGGAGGGATAGCTGGGGCCAACGTCCTGACTTTC,CAISEGGGIAGANVLTF,TRBJ2-6,.,TRBV10-3,.
TGTGCCAGCAGCTTACCGGGACAGGTATCCTCTGGGGCCAACGTCCTGACTTTC,CASSLPGQVSSGANVLTF,TRBJ2-6,few,TRBV7-3,TRBD1
TGTGCCAGCAGCCAATGGGGACAGGGAAAATACAATGAGCAGTTCTTC,CASSQWGQGKYNEQFF,TRBJ2-1,few,TRBV14,TRBD1
TGTGCCAGCAGCCCTGGACAGGGGACTAACACTGAAGCTTTCTTT,CASSPGQGTNTEAFF,TRBJ1-1,.,TRBV3-1,TRBD1
TGTGCCAGCTCACCACCCGGGACAGGCCATGGAAACACCATATATTTT,CASSPPGTGHGNTIYF,TRBJ1-3,few,TRBV18,TRBD1
TGTGCCAGCAGTGACGGACTAGAAAACAATGAGCAGTTCTTC,CASSDGLENNEQFF,TRBJ2-1,.,TRBV6-4,TRBD2
TGTGCCAGCAGTCAAGGCCCTTATGGCTACACCTTC,CASSQGPYGYTF,TRBJ1-2,.,TRBV6-2/TRBV6-3,.
TGTGCCTGCGGAGACAGGGCGAGCACAGATACGCAGTATTTT,CACGDRASTDTQYF,TRBJ2-3,.,TRBV2,TRBD1
TGTGCTAGTGGCGAAGACAGGAGTGCTGAAGCTTTCTTT,CASGEDRSAEAFF,TRBJ1-1,.,TRBV12-5,.
TGCAGCGTACACACCGGGACTTTCGCGGGCTCCTACGAGCAGTACTTC,CSVHTGTFAGSYEQYF,TRBJ2-7,few,TRBV29-1,.
TGCAGCGCGAGGCACGCCGGGGATGGTAGCTACACCTTC,CSARHAGDGSYTF,TRBJ1-2,few,TRBV29-1,.
TGTGCCAGCAGTTCCCCGGGACAGAGCTCTGGGGCCAACGTCCTGACTTTC,CASSSPGQSSGANVLTF,TRBJ2-6,few,TRBV6-5,TRBD1
TGTGCCAGCAGTCCCGCCGGGCGGGGGGAGGGTCAGCCCCAGCATTTT,CASSPAGRGEGQPQHF,TRBJ1-5,.,TRBV12-3/TRBV12-4,.
TGCGCCAGCAGCTTGGTTGTCGGGGAGCTGTTTTTT,CASSLVVGELFF,TRBJ2-2,many,TRBV5-1,.
TGCAGTGCTGCCCCGGGAGCCCCAGGAGAGACCCAGTACTTC,CSAAPGAPGETQYF,TRBJ2-5,.,TRBV20-1,.
TGTGCCAGCAGGGTAGACAGGGCGGGTCAGACTGAAGCTTTCTTT,CASRVDRAGQTEAFF,TRBJ1-1,few,TRBV7-8,TRBD1
TGCAGTGGTTACGGGACAGGGCTCGCAGATACGCAGTATTTT,CSGYGTGLADTQYF,TRBJ2-3,few,TRBV20-1,TRBD1
TGTGCCAGCACCGCGGACAGGGGGCTCCACGAGCAGTACTTC,CASTADRGLHEQYF,TRBJ2-7,.,TRBV6-2/TRBV6-3,TRBD1
TGTGCCAGCAGAAGGGAGACAGGGGACTTCTCCTACGAGCAGTACTTC,CASRRETGDFSYEQYF,TRBJ2-7,few,TRBV5-4,TRBD1
TGCAGTGCTAGAGACGGGGCTAGCGGGGGCCTGAACACCGGGGAGCTGTTTTTT,CSARDGASGGLNTGELFF,TRBJ2-2,.,TRBV20-1,TRBD2
TGTGCCAGCAGAGAGGGAGGGGGCGGACAACAAGAGACCCAGTACTTC,CASREGGGGQQETQYF,TRBJ2-5,.,TRBV5-4,.
TGTGCCAGCAGCCCGTTGGGTAGTACAGATACGCAGTATTTT,CASSPLGSTDTQYF,TRBJ2-3,few,TRBV7-2,.
TGTGCCAGCAGCCCCCCTACAGGGAACAATGAGCAGTTCTTC,CASSPPTGNNEQFF,TRBJ2-1,.,TRBV5-4,.
TGTGCCAGCACCGCGGCCCCCAATCAGCCCCAGCATTTT,CASTAAPNQPQHF,TRBJ1-5,.,TRBV7-9,.
TGCGCCAGCAGCCAAGTAGGGCCCACTGAAGCTTTCTTT,CASSQVGPTEAFF,TRBJ1-1,.,TRBV4-1,.
TGCAGTGCGGGGGTCCTCTATCAGACTGGGGCCAACGTCCTGACTTTC,CSAGVLYQTGANVLTF,TRBJ2-6,.,TRBV20-1,.
TGTGCCAGCAGACCTCCAGGGTACCGGGGGTCTGGAAACACCATATATTTT,CASRPPGYRGSGNTIYF,TRBJ1-3,few,TRBV11-2,.
TGTGCCAGCAGCTTAGGGACAGGGGACACCTACGAGCAGTACTTC,CASSLGTGDTYEQYF,TRBJ2-7,few,TRBV7-6,TRBD1
TGTGCAGCGGGGAGAGACTTCATGAACACTGAAGCTTTCTTT,CAAGRDFMNTEAFF,TRBJ1-1,.,TRBV5-5,.
TGCAGCGGGACTAGGGGGACCGGGGAGCTGTTTTTT,CSGTRGTGELFF,TRBJ2-2,few,TRBV29-1,.
TGCGCCAGCAGCCAGGGGACCGGCGGAGAGACCCAGTACTTC,CASSQGTGGETQYF,TRBJ2-5,few,TRBV5-1,.
TGCGCCAGCAGCCAAGGGACAGGGCCCACAGATACGCAGTATTTT,CASSQGTGPTDTQYF,TRBJ2-3,.,TRBV4-3,TRBD1
TGCAGTGCTAGAGCCGGACAGGGGAGAGATGGCTACACCTTC,CSARAGQGRDGYTF,TRBJ1-2,few,TRBV20-1,TRBD1
TGTGCCAGCACCCGAGAGCTTTCCACGCAGTATTTT,CASTRELSTQYF,TRBJ2-3,few,TRBV12-3/TRBV12-4,.